This TCR beta chain is from a study of T cell repertoires in cytomegalovirus infection. Across the study: Public TCR beta signatures provided an indication of both CMV infection and a matching HLA type.

Study observations and caveats: Carriage of CMV together with the relevant HLA was identifiable through cumulative public TCR beta family frequency.

TCRdb used MiXCR to reprocess the reads, holding one entry per CDR3 protein. Found here are around 210,000 distinct CDR3 sequences, about 5.9% of them singletons; the top ten hold about 6.3%. This clonotype was counted only a few times. Antigen unknown. The germline V gene encodes CDR1 SQVTM and CDR2 ANQGSEA. The length of the CDR3 is 13 residues. Unmatched junction bases numbered 9, after V lost 6 bases and J lost 6 bases. This chain uses TRBV29-1 with TRBJ1-1, with TRBD1 matching over 8 bases. Sequencing was performed on PBMCs. This sequence originates from a human donor in good health (CMV status not recorded). Some clones in this sample may be carry-over from other donors' samples. In DNA form, the CDR3 reads TGCAGCGTCCGGACAGGGATCCCCCCTGAAGCTTTCTTT. It is translated as CSVRTGIPPEAFF.